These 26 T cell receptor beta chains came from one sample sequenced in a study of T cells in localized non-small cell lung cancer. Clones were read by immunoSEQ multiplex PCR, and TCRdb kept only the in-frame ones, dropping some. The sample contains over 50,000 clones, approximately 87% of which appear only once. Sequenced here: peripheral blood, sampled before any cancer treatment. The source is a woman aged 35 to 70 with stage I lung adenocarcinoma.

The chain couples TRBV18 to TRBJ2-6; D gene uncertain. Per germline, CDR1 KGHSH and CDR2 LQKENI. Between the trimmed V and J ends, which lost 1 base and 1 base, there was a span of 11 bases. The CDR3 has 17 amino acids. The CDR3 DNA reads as TGTGCCAGCTCACCACGGACGGTACTATCTGGGGCCAACGTCCTGACTTTC. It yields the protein CASSPRTVLSGANVLTF.

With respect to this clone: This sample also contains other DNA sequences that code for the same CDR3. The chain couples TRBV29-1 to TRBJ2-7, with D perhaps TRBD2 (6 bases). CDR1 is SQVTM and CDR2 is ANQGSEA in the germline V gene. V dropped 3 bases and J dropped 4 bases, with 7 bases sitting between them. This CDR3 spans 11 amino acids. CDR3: CSVEEGYEQYF. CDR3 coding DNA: TGCAGCGTTGAGGAGGGTTACGAGCAGTACTTC.

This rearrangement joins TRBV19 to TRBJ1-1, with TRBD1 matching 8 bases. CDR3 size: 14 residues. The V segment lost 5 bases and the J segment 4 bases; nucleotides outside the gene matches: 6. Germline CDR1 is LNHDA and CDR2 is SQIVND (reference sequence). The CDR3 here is CASSSGQGGTEAFF. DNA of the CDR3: TGTGCCAGTAGTTCCGGACAGGGAGGCACTGAAGCTTTCTTT. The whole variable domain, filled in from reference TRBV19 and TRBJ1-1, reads DGGITQSPKYLFRKEGQNVTLSCEQNLNHDAMYWYRQDPGQGLRLIYYSQIVNDFQKGDIAEGYSVSREKKESFPLTVTSAQKNPTAFYLCASSSGQGGTEAFFGQGTRLTVV.

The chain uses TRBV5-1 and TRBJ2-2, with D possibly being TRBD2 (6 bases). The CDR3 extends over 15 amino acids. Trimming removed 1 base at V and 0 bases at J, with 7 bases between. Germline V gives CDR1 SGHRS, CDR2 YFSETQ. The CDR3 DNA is TGCGCCAGCAGCTTGCGGGGGACGAACACCGGGGAGCTGTTTTTT. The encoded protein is CASSLRGTNTGELFF.

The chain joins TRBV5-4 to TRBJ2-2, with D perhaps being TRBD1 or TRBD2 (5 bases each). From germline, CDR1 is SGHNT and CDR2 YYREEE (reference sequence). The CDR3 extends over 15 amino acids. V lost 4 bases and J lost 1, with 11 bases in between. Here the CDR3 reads CASSPGTRNTGELFF. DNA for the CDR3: TGTGCCAGCAGCCCCGGGACCCGGAACACCGGGGAGCTGTTTTTT.

The DNA for the CDR3 is TGTGCCAGCAGCCGGGAAGGGGGGCACGAGCAGTACTTC. This codes for CASSREGGHEQYF. This chain connects TRBV4-2 to TRBJ2-7; D might be TRBD1 or TRBD2, each matching 6 bases. The CDR3 runs 13 residues. In germline, CDR1 is LGHNA, CDR2 YNFKEQ. Trimming removed 4 bases at V and 5 bases at J, with 12 bases between.

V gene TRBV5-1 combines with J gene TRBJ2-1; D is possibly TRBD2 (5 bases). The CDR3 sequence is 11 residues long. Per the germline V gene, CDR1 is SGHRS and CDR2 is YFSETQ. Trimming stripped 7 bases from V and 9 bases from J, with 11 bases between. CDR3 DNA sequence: TGCGCCAGCCGCGAGCGGAGTGAGCAGTTCTTC. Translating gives CASRERSEQFF.

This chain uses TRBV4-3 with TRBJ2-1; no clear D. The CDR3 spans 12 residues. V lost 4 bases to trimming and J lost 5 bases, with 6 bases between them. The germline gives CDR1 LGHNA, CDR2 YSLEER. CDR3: CASSRLDNEQFF. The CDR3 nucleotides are TGCGCCAGCAGCCGACTGGACAATGAGCAGTTCTTC.

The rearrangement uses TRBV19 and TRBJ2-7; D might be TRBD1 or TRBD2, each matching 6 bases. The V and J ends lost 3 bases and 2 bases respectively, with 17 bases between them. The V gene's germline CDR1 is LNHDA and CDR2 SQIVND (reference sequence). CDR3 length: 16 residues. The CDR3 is CASSMGGHLGPYEQYF. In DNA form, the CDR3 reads TGTGCCAGTAGTATGGGGGGACATCTAGGACCCTACGAGCAGTACTTC.

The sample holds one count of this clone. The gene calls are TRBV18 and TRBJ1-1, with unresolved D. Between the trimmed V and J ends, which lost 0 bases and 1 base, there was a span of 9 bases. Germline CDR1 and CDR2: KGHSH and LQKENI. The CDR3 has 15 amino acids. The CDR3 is CASSPPSQTNTEAFF. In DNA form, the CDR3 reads TGTGCCAGCTCACCACCCTCCCAGACGAACACTGAAGCTTTCTTT.

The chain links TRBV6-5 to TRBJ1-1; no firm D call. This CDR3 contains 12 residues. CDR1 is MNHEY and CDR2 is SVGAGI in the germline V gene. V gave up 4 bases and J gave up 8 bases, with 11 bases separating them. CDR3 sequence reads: CASSFRTGEAFF. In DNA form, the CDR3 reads TGTGCCAGCAGTTTCAGAACGGGGGAAGCTTTCTTT.

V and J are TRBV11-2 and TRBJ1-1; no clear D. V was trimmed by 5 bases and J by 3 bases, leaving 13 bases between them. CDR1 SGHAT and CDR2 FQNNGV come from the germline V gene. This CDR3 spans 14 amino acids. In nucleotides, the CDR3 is TGTGCCAGCAGCCCCCTTGAGTGGTACACTGAAGCTTTCTTT. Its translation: CASSPLEWYTEAFF. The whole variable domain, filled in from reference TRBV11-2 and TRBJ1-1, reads EAGVAQSPRYKIIEKRQSVAFWCNPISGHATLYWYQQILGQGPKLLIQFQNNGVVDDSQLPKDRFSAERLKGVDSTLKIQPAKLEDSAVYLCASSPLEWYTEAFFGQGTRLTVV.

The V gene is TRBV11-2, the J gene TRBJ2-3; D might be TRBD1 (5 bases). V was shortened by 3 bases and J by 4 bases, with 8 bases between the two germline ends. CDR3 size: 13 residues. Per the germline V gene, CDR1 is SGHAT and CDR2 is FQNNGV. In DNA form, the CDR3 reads TGTGCCAGCAGCTTTCAGGGTCCAGATACGCAGTATTTT. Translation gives CASSFQGPDTQYF.

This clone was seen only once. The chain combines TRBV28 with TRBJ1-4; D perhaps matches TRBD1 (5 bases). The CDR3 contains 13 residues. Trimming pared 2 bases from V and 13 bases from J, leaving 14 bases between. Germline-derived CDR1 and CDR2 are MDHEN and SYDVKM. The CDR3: CASSLRTPGRLFF. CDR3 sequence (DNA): TGTGCCAGCAGTTTAAGGACACCCGGACGACTGTTTTTT.

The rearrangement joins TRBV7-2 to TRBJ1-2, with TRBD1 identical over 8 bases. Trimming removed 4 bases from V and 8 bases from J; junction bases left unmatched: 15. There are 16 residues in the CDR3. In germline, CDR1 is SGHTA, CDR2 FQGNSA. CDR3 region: CASSSSNVGTGHGYTF. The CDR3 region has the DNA TGTGCCAGCAGCTCCTCTAATGTCGGGACAGGCCACGGCTACACCTTC.

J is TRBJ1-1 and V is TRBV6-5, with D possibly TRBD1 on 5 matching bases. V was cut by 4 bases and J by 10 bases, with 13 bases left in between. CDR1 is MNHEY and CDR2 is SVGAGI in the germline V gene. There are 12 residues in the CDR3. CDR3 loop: CASSSATVGAFF. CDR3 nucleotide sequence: TGTGCCAGCAGTTCAGCGACAGTCGGAGCTTTCTTT.

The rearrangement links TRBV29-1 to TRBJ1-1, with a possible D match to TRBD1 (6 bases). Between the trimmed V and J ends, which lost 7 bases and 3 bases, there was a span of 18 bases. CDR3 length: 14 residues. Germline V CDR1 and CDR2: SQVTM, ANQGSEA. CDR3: CSALPAGAYTEAFF. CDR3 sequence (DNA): TGCAGCGCACTCCCGGCGGGGGCTTACACTGAAGCTTTCTTT.

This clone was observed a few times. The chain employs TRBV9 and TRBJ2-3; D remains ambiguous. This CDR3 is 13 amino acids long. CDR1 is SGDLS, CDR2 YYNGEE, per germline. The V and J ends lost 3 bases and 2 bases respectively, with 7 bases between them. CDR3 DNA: TGTGCCAGCAGCGCTTCCCCCACAGATACGCAGTATTTT. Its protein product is CASSASPTDTQYF.

This CDR3 is CASSSKVYEQYF. Here the CDR3 DNA reads TGTGCCAGCAGTAGCAAGGTCTACGAGCAGTACTTC. The rearrangement joins TRBV28 to TRBJ2-7; D is ambiguous. Germline-derived CDR1 and CDR2 are MDHEN and SYDVKM. Between the trimmed V and J ends, which lost 5 bases and 3 bases, there was a span of 8 bases. CDR3 length equals 12 residues. Together with reference TRBV28 and TRBJ2-7, the CDR3 gives the full variable domain: DVKVTQSSRYLVKRTGEKVFLECVQDMDHENMFWYRQDPGLGLRLIYFSYDVKMKEKGDIPEGYSVSREKKERFSLILESASTNQTSMYLCASSSKVYEQYFGPGTRLTVT.

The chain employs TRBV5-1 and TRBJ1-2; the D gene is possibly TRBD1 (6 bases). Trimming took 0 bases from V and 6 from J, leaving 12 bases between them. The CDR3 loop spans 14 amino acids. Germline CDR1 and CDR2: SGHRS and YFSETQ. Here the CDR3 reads CASSLAFRGNGYTF. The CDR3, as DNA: TGCGCCAGCAGCTTGGCCTTCAGGGGAAATGGCTACACCTTC. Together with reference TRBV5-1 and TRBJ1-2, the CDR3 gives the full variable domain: KAGVTQTPRYLIKTRGQQVTLSCSPISGHRSVSWYQQTPGQGLQFLFEYFSETQRNKGNFPGRFSGRQFSNSRSEMNVSTLELGDSALYLCASSLAFRGNGYTFGSGTRLTVV.

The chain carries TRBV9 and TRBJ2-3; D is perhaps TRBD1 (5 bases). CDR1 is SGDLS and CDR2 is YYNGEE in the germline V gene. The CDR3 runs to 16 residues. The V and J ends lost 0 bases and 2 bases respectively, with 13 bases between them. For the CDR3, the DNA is TGTGCCAGCAGCGTAGCAGGGAACAGCAACACAGATACGCAGTATTTT. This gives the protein CASSVAGNSNTDTQYF.

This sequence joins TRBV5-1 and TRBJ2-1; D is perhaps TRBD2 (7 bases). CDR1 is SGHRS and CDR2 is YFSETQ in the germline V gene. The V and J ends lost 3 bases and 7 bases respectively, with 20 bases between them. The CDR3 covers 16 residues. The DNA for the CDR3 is TGCGCCAGCAGCTCTCGATCGGCGGGGGCTTCGAATGAGCAGTTCTTC. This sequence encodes CASSSRSAGASNEQFF.

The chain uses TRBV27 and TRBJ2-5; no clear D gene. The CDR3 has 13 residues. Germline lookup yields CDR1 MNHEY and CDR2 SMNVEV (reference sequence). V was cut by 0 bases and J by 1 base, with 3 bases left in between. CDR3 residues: CASSLSTQETQYF. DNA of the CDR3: TGTGCCAGCAGTTTATCGACCCAAGAGACCCAGTACTTC.

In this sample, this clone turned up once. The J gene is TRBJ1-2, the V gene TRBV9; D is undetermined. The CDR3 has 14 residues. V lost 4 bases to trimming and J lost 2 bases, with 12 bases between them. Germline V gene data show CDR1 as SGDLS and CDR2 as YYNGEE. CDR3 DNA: TGTGCCAGCAGCCCCCAAGTAGCGAACTATGGCTACACCTTC. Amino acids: CASSPQVANYGYTF.

The CDR3, as DNA: TGTGCCAGCAGTTTACGCAGGGGAAAGGACTATGGCTACACCTTC. It specifies CASSLRRGKDYGYTF. V and J are TRBV27 and TRBJ1-2; tentative D call: TRBD1 (6 bases). The germline CDR1 and CDR2 sequences are MNHEY and SMNVEV (reference sequence). This CDR3 has 15 amino acids. With 2 bases removed from V and 3 bases from J, the gap between germline ends came to 13 bases.

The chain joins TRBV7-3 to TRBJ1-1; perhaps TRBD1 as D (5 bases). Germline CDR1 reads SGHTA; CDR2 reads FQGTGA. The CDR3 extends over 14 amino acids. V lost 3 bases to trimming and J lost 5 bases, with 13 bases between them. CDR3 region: CASSLSGTETEAFF. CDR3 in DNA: TGTGCCAGCAGCTTGTCAGGGACCGAAACTGAAGCTTTCTTT.